The table lists the clone carrying this T cell receptor (beta chain) with a few counts. Mouse gene names and germline throughout. The CDR3 is cut off 4 residues early in the read; its end comes from the germline J gene. This specimen comes from a study of CD8+ T cells in alopecia areata. About the study: C3H/HeJ donors with spontaneous alopecia, roughly 6-12 months old, supplied skin grafts to roughly 7-10-week-old female C3H/HeJ mice.

Researchers sorted pooled cutaneous lymph node cells on the basis of CD4, CD8alpha, NKG2D, NKG2ACE and other markers. RNA extraction and reverse transcription yielded cDNA as sequencing template. TCRdb keeps only in-frame clones here, not all; method: immunoSEQ multiplex PCR. Altogether about 270,000 clones were found in the sample, and no singletons occur. This CDR3 comprises 14 residues. Germline V gene sequence: CDR1 NNHNN, CDR2 SYGAGS (reference sequence). The chain couples TRBV13-2 to TRBJ2-1; 11 nucleotides align to TRBD2. Sequenced: CD4+ T cells sorted from a lymph node. The receptor comes from a C3H/HeJ mouse with alopecia areata. This mouse strain has H2-k as its MHC haplotype. CDR3 in amino acids: CASGEGLGEAEQFF. CDR3 DNA (partial): TGTGCCAGCGGTGAGGGACTGGGGGAGGCT.